The 13 T cell receptor beta chains in this list originate from one sample, sequenced in a study of control samples from healthy donors and cancer patients. Repertoires were generated with immunoSEQ multiplex PCR, while TCRdb's copy carries only in-frame clones and drops some. The data show some 11,000 clones, less than 95% seen once. Sample: PBMCs. The receptors were sampled from an older man with head and neck cancer.

The chain is built from TRBV18 and TRBJ2-7; perhaps D is TRBD1 or TRBD2 (5 bases each). Trimming removed 3 bases from V and 6 bases from J, with 12 bases in between. CDR3 length equals 13 residues. CDR1 is KGHSH, CDR2 LQKENI, per germline. CDR3 sequence reads: CASSPLGAPEQYF. The DNA of the CDR3 is TGTGCCAGCTCACCTCTCGGGGCCCCCGAGCAGTACTTC.

This clone was detected only once. V is TRBV14 and J is TRBJ1-1; 8 positions agree with TRBD1. Germline V gene data show CDR1 as SGHDN and CDR2 as FVKESK. V dropped 4 bases and J dropped 3; count of bases not matched to a gene: 10. The CDR3 is 16 amino acids. The CDR3 spells CASSPRDDRGYTEAFF. Here the CDR3 DNA reads TGTGCCAGCAGCCCTAGGGATGACAGGGGCTACACTGAAGCTTTCTTT.

This chain joins TRBV28 and TRBJ1-5, with D unclear. V gave up 3 bases and J gave up 1 base, with 4 bases separating them. The CDR3 extends over 13 amino acids. In germline, CDR1 is MDHEN, CDR2 SYDVKM. The CDR3 spells CASSFGSNQPQHF. CDR3 nucleotide sequence: TGTGCCAGCAGTTTTGGCAGCAATCAGCCCCAGCATTTT.

The chain has TRBV13 and TRBJ2-7; 7 nucleotides match TRBD1. The germline CDR1 and CDR2 sequences are PRHDT and FYEKMQ (reference sequence). This CDR3 is built from 16 residues. Unmatched junction bases numbered 19, after V lost 5 bases and J lost 9 bases. CDR3 sequence: CASSVQPGQRATGQYF. The CDR3 bases are TGTGCCAGCAGCGTACAACCGGGACAGAGAGCTACTGGGCAGTACTTC.

This chain uses TRBV11-2 with TRBJ2-7; D possibly matches TRBD1 or TRBD2 (6 bases each). The CDR3 covers 14 residues. Germline V lookup: CDR1 SGHAT, CDR2 FQNNGV. The V gene lost 6 bases and the J gene lost 4 bases, with 16 bases spanning the gap. In DNA form, the CDR3 reads TGTGCCAGCAGTCCCTGGGGGGCCGGGTACGAGCAGTACTTC. Its translation is CASSPWGAGYEQYF.

The DNA of the CDR3 is TGTGCCATCAACCGGCGAGGGTTGACCGAAGAGACCCAGTACTTC. Protein sequence: CAINRRGLTEETQYF. This chain links TRBV10-3 with TRBJ2-5; tentatively, D is TRBD2 (5 bases). CDR3 length equals 15 residues. Germline values: CDR1 ENHRY, CDR2 SYGVKD. V lost 7 bases and J lost 3, with 18 bases in between.

The genes are TRBV11-2 and TRBJ1-2; 11 nucleotides match TRBD1. The CDR3 is 15 residues long. CDR1 SGHAT and CDR2 FQNNGV come from the germline V gene. V lost 3 bases and J lost 1; bases outside the gene matches: 1. CDR3 residues: CASSFGTGGNYGYTF. Here the CDR3 DNA reads TGTGCCAGCAGCTTTGGGACAGGGGGTAACTATGGCTACACCTTC. The whole variable domain, remainder taken from reference TRBV11-2 and TRBJ1-2, is EAGVAQSPRYKIIEKRQSVAFWCNPISGHATLYWYQQILGQGPKLLIQFQNNGVVDDSQLPKDRFSAERLKGVDSTLKIQPAKLEDSAVYLCASSFGTGGNYGYTFGSGTRLTVV.

This chain uses TRBV21-1 with TRBJ2-5; TRBD1, the D gene given by the table, was not confirmed from the DNA. TRBV21-1 is a pseudogene segment. The CDR3 length is 17 residues. DNA of the CDR3: TGTGCCAGCAGCAAGTCTCCCGGACAGGGTGGAGAAGAGACCCAGTACTTC. It is translated as CASSKSPGQGGEETQYF.

The chain links TRBV6-5 to TRBJ1-2, with 8 bases fitting TRBD1. V gave up 6 bases and J gave up 3 bases; unmatched junction bases: 9. The CDR3 loop spans 15 amino acids. CDR1 and CDR2 from the germline V gene are MNHEY and SVGAGI. The CDR3, as DNA: TGTGCCAGCAGCCCCGGGACAGGTTCGTACTATGGCTACACCTTC. Its protein is CASSPGTGSYYGYTF.

The V and J genes are TRBV7-3 and TRBJ2-1, with TRBD1 as a possible D gene (5 bases). The germline V and J ends were trimmed by 2 bases and 4 bases, with 12 bases remaining between them. Per the germline V gene, CDR1 is SGHTA and CDR2 is FQGTGA. The CDR3 has 15 amino acids. This CDR3 reads CASSLLARGYNEQFF. The CDR3 bases are TGTGCCAGCAGCTTATTGGCTAGGGGTTACAATGAGCAGTTCTTC.

The chain joins TRBV3-1 (or the pseudogene TRBV3-2) to TRBJ2-7; TRBD1 aligns across 7 bases. The CDR3 has 16 residues. V dropped 4 bases and J dropped 3; count of bases not matched to a gene: 12. CDR1 and CDR2 from the germline V gene are LGHDT and YNNKEL (reference sequence). The CDR3 DNA is TGTGCCAGCAGCCTCTCCGACAGGGTAGCGAACTACGAGCAGTACTTC. Encoded protein: CASSLSDRVANYEQYF.

V is TRBV3-1 (or the pseudogene TRBV3-2) and J is TRBJ2-7; 9 bases fit TRBD1. Unmatched junction bases numbered 10, after V lost 1 base and J lost 3 bases. CDR1 LGHDT and CDR2 YNNKEL come from the germline V gene (reference sequence). The CDR3 extends over 17 amino acids. The DNA of the CDR3 is TGTGCCAGCAGCCAAGGTTTGACAGGGGGGGTTCACTACGAGCAGTACTTC. It translates to CASSQGLTGGVHYEQYF.

In this sample, this clone turned up a few times. V gene TRBV7-2 combines with J gene TRBJ1-2, with TRBD1 identical over 9 bases. CDR1 and CDR2 (germline): SGHTA, FQGNSA. J gave up 6 bases and V 3 bases, and 2 bases lay outside the gene matches. There are 13 residues in the CDR3. The CDR3 loop reads CASSLDRGHGYTF. CDR3 bases: TGTGCCAGCAGCTTGGACAGGGGACATGGCTACACCTTC.